These 9 T cell receptor beta chains share one sample of origin, sequenced in a study of T cell responses to AZD1222 COVID-19 vaccine. Sequenced by immunoSEQ multiplex PCR; TCRdb stores in-frame clones only, minus some. The repertoire consists of more than 45,000 clones, with less than 85% occurring once and the leading ten covering over 25%. Material: peripheral blood, obtained on day 0 of AZD1222 vaccination. Receptors originate from an adult in good health.

The chain carries TRBV3-1 (or the pseudogene TRBV3-2) and TRBJ2-1; tentative D call: TRBD2 (6 bases). Looked up from germline, CDR1 is LGHDT and CDR2 is YNNKEL (reference sequence). The CDR3 totals 13 residues. V dropped 0 bases and J dropped 9 bases, with 9 bases sitting between them. CDR3 protein: CASSQDHGGEQFF. DNA of the CDR3: TGTGCCAGCAGCCAAGATCACGGGGGTGAGCAGTTCTTC.

The chain carries TRBV5-6 and TRBJ1-2, with 10 bases that match TRBD1. The CDR3 totals 16 residues. Germline-derived CDR1 and CDR2 are SGHDT and YYEEEE. V dropped 5 bases and J dropped 5; count of bases not matched to a gene: 12. The CDR3 DNA follows: TGTGCCAGCAGGATGACAGGGGGCGTTCTGAGTTATGGCTACACCTTC. Its translation: CASRMTGGVLSYGYTF.

The table lists this clone with a few counts. V is TRBV7-2 and J is TRBJ2-2; TRBD1 agrees at 9 bases. Germline V CDR1 and CDR2: SGHTA, FQGNSA. V lost 5 bases, J lost 3 bases, and 7 bases stayed unmatched. The CDR3 covers 16 residues. Written as DNA, the CDR3 is TGTGCCAGCAGCCCCCAGACAGGGGGAGACACCGGGGAGCTGTTTTTT. It encodes CASSPQTGGDTGELFF.

The rearrangement uses TRBV4-3 and TRBJ1-1; D possibly corresponds to TRBD1 (5 bases). This CDR3 spans 15 amino acids. The germline V gene encodes CDR1 LGHNA and CDR2 YSLEER. Trimming took 3 bases from V and 3 from J, leaving 14 bases between them. The CDR3 DNA sequence: TGCGCCAGCAGCCAGATGGTCGGGGGGGACACTGAAGCTTTCTTT. It specifies CASSQMVGGDTEAFF.

The rearrangement joins TRBV2 to TRBJ1-2; no firm D call. This CDR3 has 16 residues. Germline lookup yields CDR1 SNHLY and CDR2 FYNNEI. Deletions cut 6 bases from V and 8 bases from J, with 25 bases between. The DNA of the CDR3 is TGTGCCAGCAGCCTGAAAAGGAGTCCTCCCCGTTACGGCTACACCTTC. This encodes CASSLKRSPPRYGYTF.

This sequence joins TRBV6-2 or TRBV6-3 and TRBJ1-2; tentatively, D is TRBD1 (6 bases). V shed 5 bases and J shed 8 bases, with 15 bases lying between them. Germline V gene lookup returns CDR1 MNHEY and CDR2 SVGEGT. The CDR3 spans 13 residues. CDR3 DNA: TGTGCCAGCAGTGATACAGGGAGGTACGGCTACACCTTC. Its translation is CASSDTGRYGYTF.

This chain links TRBV18 with TRBJ2-3; 13 bases match TRBD2. V gave up 6 bases and J gave up 3 bases; unmatched junction bases: 9. The CDR3 is made up of 17 amino acids. In germline, CDR1 is KGHSH, CDR2 LQKENI. The CDR3 spells CASSRTGLAGNTDTQYF. Written as DNA, the CDR3 is TGTGCCAGCTCGCGTACGGGACTAGCGGGGAATACAGATACGCAGTATTTT.

The CDR3 DNA reads as TGCGCCAGCAGCTTGCCGCTCCGGGACGGATTAACACACACTGAAGCTTTCTTT. Its protein product is CASSLPLRDGLTHTEAFF. This sequence joins TRBV5-1 and TRBJ1-1; TRBD1 is a possible D gene (5 bases). V was shortened by 1 base and J by 3 bases, with 22 bases between the two germline ends. This CDR3 has 18 residues. From germline, CDR1 is SGHRS and CDR2 YFSETQ.

The genes are TRBV2 and TRBJ1-5, with D possibly being TRBD1 (5 bases). The CDR3 covers 15 residues. Per the germline V gene, CDR1 is SNHLY and CDR2 is FYNNEI. V shed 6 bases and J shed 6 bases, with 18 bases lying between them. This CDR3 reads CASRDKSGFSQPQHF. The CDR3 nucleotides read TGTGCCAGCAGGGACAAGTCAGGCTTTAGTCAGCCCCAGCATTTT.